The 5 T cell receptor beta chains reported below all come from one sample, sequenced in a study of PD-1 blockade in mismatch repair-deficient tumors. Repertoires were generated with immunoSEQ multiplex PCR, while TCRdb's copy carries only in-frame clones and drops some. The table has 120,000 or so clones, more than 85% seen once; the top ten hold approximately 12%. Sequencing was performed on peripheral blood, taken 44 weeks after starting pembrolizumab. The receptors derive from an adult with mismatch repair-deficient cancer.

V usage is TRBV11-2 and J usage is TRBJ2-1; D perhaps matches TRBD1 (7 bases). Deletions cut 6 bases from V and 3 bases from J, with 15 bases between. Per the germline V gene, CDR1 is SGHAT and CDR2 is FQNNGV. The CDR3 covers 15 residues. The DNA for the CDR3 is TGTGCCAGCAGGTTGACCCAGGGGGGCTACAATGAGCAGTTCTTC. It is translated as CASRLTQGGYNEQFF.

This chain uses TRBV29-1 with TRBJ1-2, with a possible D match to TRBD1 (5 bases). The CDR3 is made up of 16 amino acids. CDR1 is SQVTM, CDR2 ANQGSEA, per germline. Trimming removed 1 base from V and 5 bases from J, with 20 bases in between. CDR3 region: CSVEAPRAKNVYGYTF. CDR3 bases: TGCAGCGTTGAAGCCCCCAGGGCCAAAAATGTATATGGCTACACCTTC.

This clone occurred a few times. The rearrangement joins TRBV30 to TRBJ2-7; tentatively, D is TRBD1 or TRBD2 (5 bases each). V lost 5 bases to trimming and J lost 4 bases, with 12 bases between them. Germline V CDR1 and CDR2: GTSNPN, SVGIG (reference sequence). The CDR3 spans 12 residues. This chain's CDR3 is CAWGTGSYEQYF. The CDR3 bases are TGTGCCTGGGGGACCGGTAGTTACGAGCAGTACTTC.

For the CDR3, the DNA is TGTGCCAGCAGCTCGGGACAGGGTGCCTACAATGAGCAGTTCTTC. It is translated as CASSSGQGAYNEQFF. The chain uses TRBV9 and TRBJ2-1; the match to TRBD1 covers 9 bases. The CDR3 has 15 amino acids. J was trimmed by 2 bases and V by 4 bases; bases with no gene match: 4. Germline CDR1 is SGDLS and CDR2 is YYNGEE. Combining the CDR3 with reference TRBV9 and TRBJ2-1 gives the whole variable domain DSGVTQTPKHLITATGQRVTLRCSPRSGDLSVYWYQQSLDQGLQFLIQYYNGEERAKGNILERFSAQQFPDLHSELNLSSLELGDSALYFCASSSGQGAYNEQFFGPGTRLTVL.

The J gene is TRBJ1-4, the V gene TRBV28; TRBD1 might be the D (5 bases). The CDR3 consists of 13 residues. Germline V lookup: CDR1 MDHEN, CDR2 SYDVKM. The ends were cut back, 5 bases at V and 12 bases at J, with 16 bases in the middle. The CDR3 DNA reads TGTGCCAGCAGTCCCTCCCCGGGGCCCCAACTGTTTTTT. This gives the protein CASSPSPGPQLFF.